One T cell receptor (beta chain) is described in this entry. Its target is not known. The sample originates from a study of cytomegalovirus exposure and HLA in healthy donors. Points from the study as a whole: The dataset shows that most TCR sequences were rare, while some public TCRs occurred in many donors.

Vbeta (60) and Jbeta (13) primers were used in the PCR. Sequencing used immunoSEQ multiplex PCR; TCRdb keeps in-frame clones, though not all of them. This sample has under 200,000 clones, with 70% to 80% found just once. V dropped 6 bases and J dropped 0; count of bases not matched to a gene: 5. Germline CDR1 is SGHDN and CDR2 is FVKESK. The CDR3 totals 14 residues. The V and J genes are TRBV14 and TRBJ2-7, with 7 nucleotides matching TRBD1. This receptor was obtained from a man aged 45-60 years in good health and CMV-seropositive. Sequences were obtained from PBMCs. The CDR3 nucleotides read TGTGCCAGCAGTCGGACAGGAAGCTCCTACGAGCAGTACTTC. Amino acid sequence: CASSRTGSSYEQYF.